Sequencing of this T cell receptor (beta chain) was carried out in a study of OX40 agonist ivuxolimab in advanced cancers. Study background: The patients got ivuxolimab, which is an agonistic anti-OX40 (CD134) antibody. Patients got intravenous ivuxolimab at 0.01 to 10 mg/kg every 2 weeks.

The length of the CDR3 is 15 residues. This clone was counted between two and nine times. Its antigen is not identified. The data were produced by immunoSEQ multiplex PCR, yet TCRdb's version contains in-frame clones alone and is incomplete. There are some 80,000 clones in the sample; roughly 93% occur only once, and around 2.8% lies in the top ten. Study outcomes and limitations: Expanded clones belonging to CD8+ T cells outnumbered, on average, those of CD4+.

The sequence was collected from an adult with an advanced solid tumor such as melanoma, head and neck, liver or kidney cancer. The chain carries TRBV21-1 and TRBJ1-1. TRBV21-1 is assigned pseudogene status. The material was CD4+ or CD8+ T cells sorted from blood, obtained in a trial of the OX40 agonist ivuxolimab. The CDR3 sequence: CASSSGAGRGTEAFF. The CDR3 coding sequence is TGTGCCAGCAGCTCTGGCGCGGGGAGAGGCACTGAAGCTTTCTTT.